These 17 T cell receptor beta chains share one sample of origin, sequenced in a study of early T cells in non-severe SARS-CoV-2 infection. Each CDR3 protein gets one entry after TCRdb re-called the 5' RACE reads with MiXCR. In the table there are approximately 63,000 distinct CDR3 sequences, 5.5% to 7% of which are singletons. The starting material was whole blood, obtained at baseline. These receptors originate from an adult who was a healthcare worker with PCR-confirmed SARS-CoV-2 infection or an uninfected control (not recorded which).

This clonotype was counted between two and nine times. The rearrangement links TRBV12-3 or TRBV12-4 to TRBJ1-2, with 7 bases that match TRBD1. There are 15 residues in the CDR3. J gave up 4 bases and V 5 bases, and 10 bases lay outside the gene matches. The CDR3 here is CASSPLLRTGYGYTF. The CDR3 DNA reads as TGTGCCAGCAGTCCCCTCCTTAGGACAGGCTATGGCTACACCTTC.

This chain connects TRBV13 to TRBJ2-7; the match to TRBD2 covers 11 bases. Germline V gene sequence: CDR1 PRHDT, CDR2 FYEKMQ (reference sequence). J lost 0 bases, V lost 1 base, and 8 bases had no gene match. The CDR3 is 18 amino acids. In DNA, the CDR3 is TGTGCCAGCAGCTTAGAAGGACTAGCGGGCCACAGCTCCTACGAGCAGTACTTC. Amino acids: CASSLEGLAGHSSYEQYF. Variable domain in full (rest from reference TRBV13 and TRBJ2-7): AAGVIQSPRHLIKEKRETATLKCYPIPRHDTVYWYQQGPGQDPQFLISFYEKMQSDKGSIPDRFSAQQFSDYHSELNMSSLELGDSALYFCASSLEGLAGHSSYEQYFGPGTRLTVT.

This clonotype was counted ten times or more. The chain is built from TRBV29-1 and TRBJ1-1, with D possibly being TRBD1 (6 bases). The CDR3 is 17 residues long. V gave up 3 bases and J gave up 1 base, with 21 bases separating them. CDR1 SQVTM and CDR2 ANQGSEA come from the germline V gene. CDR3 loop: CSVDGTDRRTPNTEAFF. CDR3 bases: TGCAGCGTTGATGGAACCGACAGGAGAACTCCGAACACTGAAGCTTTCTTT.

The chain has TRBV21-1 and TRBJ1-1; the D call in the table, TRBD1, was not verified against the DNA. TRBV21-1 is a pseudogene segment. This CDR3 has 13 residues. CDR3 sequence (DNA): TGTGCCAGCAGCGCTTCCGGGACAGGTAAAGCTTTCTTT. Encoded protein: CASSASGTGKAFF.

In its sample, this clonotype was seen many times. This rearrangement joins TRBV10-3 to TRBJ2-7; unclear D gene. The CDR3 has 12 residues. V shed 1 base and J shed 3 bases, with 4 bases lying between them. The germline V gene has CDR1 ENHRY and CDR2 SYGVKD. The CDR3 here is CAISEFSYEQYF. In nucleotides, the CDR3 is TGTGCCATCAGTGAGTTCAGCTACGAGCAGTACTTC.

The chain links TRBV28 to TRBJ1-2, with 7 bases fitting TRBD1. This CDR3 comprises 15 residues. Looked up from germline, CDR1 is MDHEN and CDR2 is SYDVKM. The V segment lost 6 bases and the J segment 8 bases; nucleotides outside the gene matches: 15. The CDR3 region is CASSPEGQGVKGYTF. As DNA, the CDR3 is TGTGCCAGCAGCCCCGAGGGGCAGGGGGTAAAGGGCTACACCTTC.

The CDR3 sequence: CASSLSGGRSTDTQYF. The CDR3 DNA sequence: TGCGCCAGCAGCTTGAGTGGAGGGAGGAGCACAGATACGCAGTATTTT. The chain links TRBV5-1 to TRBJ2-3, with a weak D call TRBD2 (6 bases). In germline, CDR1 is SGHRS, CDR2 YFSETQ. CDR3 size: 16 residues. V shed 1 base and J shed 0 bases, with 12 bases lying between them.

This clonotype was counted many times. The J gene is TRBJ2-7, the V gene TRBV28; D possibly corresponds to TRBD2 (6 bases). V was clipped by 3 bases and J by 4 bases, with 13 bases between them. The germline V gene has CDR1 MDHEN and CDR2 SYDVKM. There are 14 residues in the CDR3. The CDR3 loop is CASSFGGSKYEQYF. CDR3 DNA sequence: TGTGCCAGCAGTTTCGGGGGTTCCAAGTACGAGCAGTACTTC.

The sample holds many counts of this clonotype. This rearrangement joins TRBV6-2 or TRBV6-3 to TRBJ1-5; no definite D call. Trimming took 5 bases from V and 1 from J, leaving 24 bases between them. Germline CDR1 is MNHEY and CDR2 is SVGEGT. CDR3 length: 19 residues. CDR3 nucleotide sequence: TGTGCCAGCAGTCGGACCGCAGGCAGCATGGGTGGGAGCAATCAGCCCCAGCATTTT. This translates into CASSRTAGSMGGSNQPQHF.

Concerning this clonotype itself: Relative to the germline gene, one junction end is altered; a read error may explain this. The chain combines TRBV15 with TRBJ2-2; no clear D gene. This CDR3 contains 14 residues. CDR1 is LNHNV, CDR2 YYDKDF, per germline (reference sequence). CDR3 in amino acids: CATTRDGKTGELFF. For the CDR3, the DNA is TGTGCCACCACCAGAGATGGGAAGACGGGGGAGCTGTTTTTT.

This clonotype occurred many times. V gene TRBV7-9 combines with J gene TRBJ1-5, with 7 bases lining up with TRBD1. CDR3 length equals 15 residues. Trimming took 5 bases from V and 1 from J; bases not matched to a gene: 5. Germline V gene sequence: CDR1 SEHNR, CDR2 FQNEAQ (reference sequence). CDR3 sequence (DNA): TGTGCCAGCAGCGGGGACAGCATCAGCAATCAGCCCCAGCATTTT. The encoded protein is CASSGDSISNQPQHF.

This clonotype showed up many times. The CDR3, as DNA: TGTGCCAGCAGTCGGGGGACTACCTCTTGGACCGGGGAGCTGTTTTTT. Protein sequence: CASSRGTTSWTGELFF. J is TRBJ2-2 and V is TRBV6-6; 7 nucleotides agree with TRBD2. V shed 5 bases, J shed 5 bases, and the junction held 11 bases outside the gene matches. Germline assignment: CDR1 MNHNY and CDR2 SVGAGI (reference sequence). The CDR3 is 16 residues long.

This clonotype occurred many times. The J gene is TRBJ2-1, the V gene TRBV6-1, with D possibly being TRBD1 (6 bases). Germline assignment: CDR1 MNHNS and CDR2 SASEGT. This CDR3 has 14 residues. Trimming removed 6 bases from V and 8 bases from J, with 17 bases in between. The DNA for the CDR3 is TGTGCCAGCAGCGCTACGATACAGGGATATGAGCAGTTCTTC. Translation: CASSATIQGYEQFF.

This clonotype was picked up many times. V is TRBV28 and J is TRBJ2-5; either TRBD1 or TRBD2 may supply D (5 bases each). There are 15 residues in the CDR3. The germline gives CDR1 MDHEN, CDR2 SYDVKM. Trimming stripped 4 bases from V and 1 base from J, with 13 bases between. For the CDR3, the DNA is TGTGCCAGCAGTTCACTCGGGGCCGCCCAAGAGACCCAGTACTTC. Residues: CASSSLGAAQETQYF.

This clonotype was observed a handful of times. This chain uses TRBV20-1 with TRBJ2-4; 7 bases match TRBD2. Trimming at V came to 3 bases and at J to 0 bases, leaving 2 bases not matched to a gene. Per germline, CDR1 DFQATT and CDR2 SNEGSKA (reference sequence). CDR3 length equals 14 residues. CDR3 amino acids: CSARGGLAKNIQYF. CDR3 DNA sequence: TGCAGTGCTAGGGGGGGGTTAGCCAAAAACATTCAGTACTTC.

Many counts were recorded for this clonotype. This rearrangement joins TRBV20-1 to TRBJ2-7, with D perhaps matching TRBD1 (6 bases). V dropped 5 bases and J dropped 2 bases, with 13 bases sitting between them. Germline V CDR1 and CDR2: DFQATT, SNEGSKA (reference sequence). The CDR3 covers 13 residues. CDR3 coding DNA: TGCAGTGCTTCTGCAGGGGAACCCTACGAGCAGTACTTC. The encoded protein is CSASAGEPYEQYF.

About this clonotype: Given a much more abundant clone one base away, this may be a read error. The chain links TRBV27 to TRBJ1-6, with 7 bases lining up with TRBD1. Germline lookup yields CDR1 MNHEY and CDR2 SMNVEV (reference sequence). The CDR3 covers 13 residues. CDR3 amino acids: CASSSTGISSLHF. As DNA, the CDR3 is TGTGCCAGCAGTTCGACAGGGATTTCATCCCTCCACTTT.